The sample holds one count of the clone carrying this T cell receptor (beta chain). Its cognate antigen is unknown. The record originates from a study of blood T cells in healthy people across ages. Points from the study as a whole: As naive T cell percentage varied, TCR beta diversity correlated strongly with it. Conclusively comparing naive with antigen-experienced cells was impossible with unsorted PBMCs. Long-lived donors had more naive CD4+ cells and higher diversity than aged donors.

V was pared by 2 bases and J by 6 bases, with 6 bases of the junction left unmatched. Germline CDR1 and CDR2: SGHDT and YYEEEE. There are 15 residues in the CDR3. A second PCR, run for roughly 7 to 12 cycles, used a sample-barcoded 5' primer plus a J-beta primer mix. TCRdb analysed the 5' RACE reads with MiXCR anew, one entry per CDR3 protein. The table records approximately 780,000 distinct CDR3 sequences, around 25% of them present only once. This sample was also put to use in a study of T cells of mothers and their children. Per that study: Donors comprised a few healthy Caucasian mothers plus their six children.

The clonotype comes from a boy younger than 18 in good health. The chain uses TRBV5-6 and TRBJ2-1, with TRBD2 matching over 9 bases. The sample consisted of blood. In nucleotides, the CDR3 is TGTGCCAGCAGCTTTTGGGCGGGGGGGCGCAATGAGCAGTTCTTC. Its protein product is CASSFWAGGRNEQFF.